This record concerns one T cell receptor (beta chain) sequence. As yet, its antigen is unknown. The primer mix had 60 Vbeta and 13 Jbeta primers. Method: immunoSEQ multiplex PCR; TCRdb's copy keeps in-frame clones and lacks some. The sample lists under 200,000 clones; approximately 78% were seen once. The source of the sample is a study of cytomegalovirus exposure and HLA in healthy donors. Germline lookup yields CDR1 SQVTM and CDR2 ANQGSEA. V lost 4 bases and J lost 1, with 14 bases in between. There are 14 residues in the CDR3. Study-wide results and limits: It was only CMV serostatus that was available as immune exposure information. Donors were assumed by presence/absence analyses to have roughly uniform sequencing depth. When the data were analyzed later, several of the most significant clusters appeared to be linked to common viral pathogens.

This rearrangement joins TRBV29-1 to TRBJ2-7; D is possibly TRBD1 (6 bases). This clonotype was obtained from a young woman in good health and CMV-seronegative. Sequenced material: PBMCs. CDR3 coding DNA: TGCAGCGTTGGATCAGGGGAGATATCCTACGAGCAGTACTTC. Protein sequence: CSVGSGEISYEQYF.